This TCR beta chain emerged from a study of blood T cell repertoires in COVID-19. Study-wide background: Collection of acute and convalescent COVID-19 samples took place in the United States, Italy and Spain. Sources were T cells, B-cell-depleted T cells, or PBMCs; the material itself was cDNA or gDNA.

This CDR3 has 14 amino acids. Per germline, CDR1 SEHNR and CDR2 FQNEAQ (reference sequence). Between the trimmed V and J ends, which lost 8 bases and 0 bases, there was a span of 13 bases. Original processing methods: Amplification from reference gene primers served as the basis for estimated nucleated cell counts. Method: immunoSEQ multiplex PCR; TCRdb's copy keeps in-frame clones and lacks some. The DNA gave D and trimming, while V, J and clone size come from that table. The sample shows 380,000 or so clones, 81% of them seen only once. The sequence came from a human donor with acute or convalescent COVID-19. The donor label of this sample is uncertain. Sequenced: peripheral blood. The chain links TRBV7-9 to TRBJ2-5; possibly TRBD2 for D (6 bases). The CDR3 region has the DNA TGTGCCAGCTCGGGACTCTCGTACCAAGAGACCCAGTACTTC. Translated, it gives CASSGLSYQETQYF. Variable domain in full (rest from reference TRBV7-9 and TRBJ2-5): DTGVSQNPRHKITKRGQNVTFRCDPISEHNRLYWYRQTLGQGPEFLTYFQNEAQLEKSRLLSDRFSAERPKGSFSTLEIQRTEQGDSAMYLCASSGLSYQETQYFGPGTRLLVL.